Listed here are 14 T cell receptor beta chains from one sample, sequenced in a study of cytotoxic CD8 clonotypes in ibrutinib-treated CLL. TCRdb's copy holds only in-frame clones and misses some; the assay was immunoSEQ multiplex PCR. The top ten hold roughly 2% of the sample, which has over 100,000 clones, 80% to 90% seen once. The sequenced sample was PBMCs, obtained after 24 months of ibrutinib treatment. The source of these receptors is a human donor with chronic lymphocytic leukemia.

This clone appeared once. The chain combines TRBV9 with TRBJ2-5; 8 bases match TRBD2. Germline assignment: CDR1 SGDLS and CDR2 YYNGEE. V trimming: 4 bases; J trimming: 4 bases; junction bases outside the gene matches: 9. The CDR3 runs 15 residues. The CDR3 nucleotides are TGTGCCAGCAGCCGCTTGGGTGCGGGGGGAGAGACCCAGTACTTC. This codes for CASSRLGAGGETQYF.

The chain links TRBV27 to TRBJ1-5, with D possibly TRBD1 on 6 matching bases. Germline CDR1 MNHEY, CDR2 SMNVEV (reference sequence). The CDR3 extends over 17 amino acids. V dropped 2 bases and J dropped 1 base, with 15 bases sitting between them. The CDR3 spells CASSLRGGGGSNQPQHF. In DNA form, the CDR3 reads TGTGCCAGCAGTTTAAGGGGTGGGGGCGGAAGCAATCAGCCCCAGCATTTT.

This chain connects TRBV6-6 to TRBJ1-1; D unresolved. Trimming removed 7 bases from V and 3 bases from J, with 12 bases in between. Per germline, CDR1 MNHNY and CDR2 SVGAGI (reference sequence). The CDR3 consists of 13 residues. CDR3 in DNA: TGTGCCAGCACCGGACCCCCCTACACTGAAGCTTTCTTT. It codes for CASTGPPYTEAFF.

The chain couples TRBV7-2 to TRBJ1-1; 10 bases map to TRBD1. This CDR3 contains 16 residues. Trimming at V came to 1 base and at J to 8 bases, leaving 10 bases not matched to a gene. Germline CDR1 is SGHTA and CDR2 is FQGNSA. CDR3 bases: TGTGCCAGCAGCTTAGTGGCCGGGACAGGGGCCTTAGAAGCTTTCTTT. Residues: CASSLVAGTGALEAFF.

The V and J genes are TRBV19 and TRBJ2-1, with D hard to call. The CDR3 spans 16 residues. Between the trimmed V and J ends, which lost 1 base and 0 bases, there was a span of 10 bases. Germline CDR1 LNHDA, CDR2 SQIVND (reference sequence). CDR3 in amino acids: CASSIVASSSYNEQFF. DNA of the CDR3: TGTGCCAGTAGTATAGTAGCATCCAGCTCCTACAATGAGCAGTTCTTC.

This chain links TRBV5-1 with TRBJ1-2, with no clear D. The CDR3 loop spans 17 amino acids. Germline V gene sequence: CDR1 SGHRS, CDR2 YFSETQ. V dropped 2 bases and J dropped 4 bases, with 21 bases sitting between them. The CDR3 sequence: CASSLGTRLNPGYGYTF. CDR3 DNA: TGCGCCAGCAGCTTAGGAACTCGGTTAAATCCGGGCTATGGCTACACCTTC.

The chain links TRBV11-2 to TRBJ1-2, with 8 bases lining up with TRBD1. Germline CDR1 and CDR2: SGHAT and FQNNGV. J was trimmed by 4 bases and V by 5 bases; bases with no gene match: 6. This CDR3 is 14 amino acids long. Here the CDR3 DNA reads TGTGCCAGCAGCCAGGACAGGGTGGGCTATGGCTACACCTTC. Translated: CASSQDRVGYGYTF.

The chain joins TRBV19 to TRBJ1-5, with a possible D match to TRBD1 (5 bases). Looked up from germline, CDR1 is LNHDA and CDR2 is SQIVND (reference sequence). The CDR3 is 14 amino acids. Between the trimmed V and J ends, which lost 4 bases and 5 bases, there was a span of 12 bases. Written as DNA, the CDR3 is TGTGCCAGTAGTACGATGGGGGGGGATCAGCCCCAGCATTTT. Amino acid sequence: CASSTMGGDQPQHF.

CDR3 residues: CASSRGQGSDTQYF. For the CDR3, the DNA is TGTGCCAGCAGCAGGGGGCAAGGCTCAGATACGCAGTATTTT. The rearrangement joins TRBV11-3 to TRBJ2-3, with 7 nucleotides matching TRBD1. The CDR3 length is 14 residues. Looked up from germline, CDR1 is SGHNT and CDR2 is YENEEA. V lost 5 bases, J lost 4 bases, and 6 bases stayed unmatched.

This chain links TRBV5-1 with TRBJ1-1; TRBD1 is a possible D gene (6 bases). Germline-derived CDR1 and CDR2 are SGHRS and YFSETQ. With 5 bases removed from V and 2 bases from J, the gap between germline ends came to 13 bases. This CDR3 region has 14 residues. The CDR3 nucleotides are TGCGCCAGCAGTGTAGGACAGCTTAACACTGAAGCTTTCTTT. Residues: CASSVGQLNTEAFF.

This clone turned up a few times. This chain uses TRBV7-8 with TRBJ2-3; 10 bases are a match to TRBD1. J was trimmed by 4 bases and V by 4 bases; bases with no gene match: 5. The germline CDR1 and CDR2 sequences are SGHVS and FQNEAQ. CDR3 size: 15 residues. This CDR3 reads CASSWGQGKADTQYF. For the CDR3, the DNA is TGTGCCAGCAGCTGGGGACAGGGGAAGGCAGATACGCAGTATTTT.

In this sample, this clone turned up once. The chain couples TRBV19 to TRBJ1-1; D is uncertain. The CDR3 is 16 amino acids. Germline-derived CDR1 and CDR2 are LNHDA and SQIVND (reference sequence). Trimming stripped 4 bases from V and 0 bases from J, with 15 bases between. CDR3 loop: CASSTAGLAMNTEAFF. The CDR3 DNA sequence: TGTGCCAGTAGTACCGCGGGTCTGGCCATGAACACTGAAGCTTTCTTT.

The rearrangement joins TRBV6-6 to TRBJ1-1, with 7 bases that match TRBD1. Germline V lookup: CDR1 MNHNY, CDR2 SVGAGI (reference sequence). The V segment lost 8 bases and the J segment 0 bases; nucleotides outside the gene matches: 12. The CDR3 has 16 amino acids. For the CDR3, the DNA is TGTGCCAGCTTGACAGGGTTGAGGGTGTTGAACACTGAAGCTTTCTTT. The encoded protein is CASLTGLRVLNTEAFF.

V gene TRBV7-6 combines with J gene TRBJ2-1, with 10 nucleotides matching TRBD2. Germline V lookup: CDR1 SGHVS, CDR2 FNYEAQ. CDR3 size: 15 residues. V lost 5 bases to trimming and J lost 7 bases; unmatched junction nucleotides: 8. CDR3 sequence reads: CASSPSGGALNEQFF. CDR3 DNA: TGTGCCAGCAGCCCCAGCGGGGGGGCCCTGAATGAGCAGTTCTTC.